This is a list of T cell receptor beta chains from one sample in a study of CD8 T cells in Susac syndrome. TCRdb re-analysed the immunoSEQ multiplex PCR reads in MiXCR, keeping a single row per CDR3 protein. The data contain some 110,000 distinct CDR3 sequences, around 96% of them singletons. Specimen: CD4+ T cells from PBMCs. Receptors were obtained from a human donor with Susac syndrome. Each CDR3 is given with its conserved first and last residue. Each record gives: D gene, V gene, J gene, clone size, CDR3 protein, CDR3 DNA. A D gene is named only where the DNA matches it firmly. Clone sizes are given selectively: once, few, many, or a class where the clone is expanded.

-,TRBV18,TRBJ2-1,-,CASSPFGLPNEQFF,TGTGCCAGCTCACCCTTTGGCCTCCCCAATGAGCAGTTCTTC
TRBD1,TRBV15,TRBJ2-2,-,CATSRVLRQGIGELFF,TGTGCCACCAGCAGAGTTCTCAGACAGGGAATCGGGGAGCTGTTTTTT
-,TRBV5-1,TRBJ1-2,-,CASSFYDTSRGYTF,TGCGCCAGCAGCTTCTACGATACTTCAAGGGGCTACACCTTC
-,TRBV6-2/TRBV6-3,TRBJ2-3,-,CASSPPYSTDTQYF,TGTGCCAGCAGCCCGCCATATAGCACAGATACGCAGTATTTT
-,TRBV9,TRBJ2-7,-,CASSGPTAKTYEQYF,TGTGCCAGCAGCGGACCGACGGCTAAGACCTACGAGCAGTACTTC
-,TRBV20-1,TRBJ1-5,-,CSASEGRNQPQHF,TGCAGTGCTAGTGAGGGGCGCAATCAGCCCCAGCATTTT
-,TRBV3-1,TRBJ1-1,once,CASSQGWGTEAFF,TGTGCCAGCAGCCAAGGCTGGGGCACTGAAGCTTTCTTT
-,TRBV7-9,TRBJ1-2,-,CASSLATLTF,TGTGCCAGCAGCTTAGCGACGTTAACCTTC
TRBD2,TRBV6-5,TRBJ2-1,-,CASSYSPLAGDNEQFF,TGTGCCAGCAGTTACTCCCCACTAGCGGGGGACAATGAGCAGTTCTTC
-,TRBV20-1,TRBJ1-2,-,CSARPTLNYGYTF,TGCAGTGCCCGCCCCACTCTTAACTATGGCTACACCTTC
TRBD1,TRBV5-4,TRBJ1-1,-,CASSSRQGPTEAFF,TGTGCCAGCAGCAGCCGACAGGGCCCCACTGAAGCTTTCTTT
-,TRBV20-1,TRBJ2-2,-,CSARKRGYTGELFF,TGCAGTGCTAGAAAAAGGGGGTACACCGGGGAGCTGTTTTTT
-,TRBV14,TRBJ1-1,-,CASSQDMGNSEAFF,TGTGCCAGCAGCCAAGATATGGGGAACTCTGAAGCTTTCTTT
-,TRBV7-2,TRBJ1-5,-,CASSFQGGNQPQHF,TGTGCCAGCAGCTTTCAGGGCGGCAATCAGCCCCAGCATTTT
TRBD1,TRBV20-1,TRBJ1-1,-,CSAIPAPGTGFINTEAFF,TGCAGTGCTATCCCCGCCCCCGGGACAGGATTCATAAACACTGAAGCTTTCTTT
-,TRBV20-1,TRBJ1-1,-,CSALRGAEAFF,TGCAGTGCCCTCCGGGGGGCTGAAGCTTTCTTT
-,TRBV29-1,TRBJ2-1,-,CSVYQYVGSVNNEQFF,TGCAGCGTATACCAATATGTAGGATCCGTAAACAATGAGCAGTTCTTC